The source of this TCR beta chain is a study of vaccination and CD4 T cells after COVID-19. Researchers used the Oncomine TCR Beta short-read assay to sequence DNA from cultured CD4+ T cells. TCRdb ran MiXCR on the PCR reads and lists one entry per CDR3 protein. The sample contains more than 9,500 distinct CDR3 sequences, around 41% of which appear only once. The CDR3 runs to 13 residues. The V and J ends lost 3 bases and 8 bases respectively, with 13 bases between them. The germline V gene encodes CDR1 SGHAT and CDR2 FQDESV (reference sequence). Indicated treatment: approximately nine-day PBMC culture with coronavirus spike peptide pools or control peptides (ViraFEST assay). Regarding this clonotype: No antigen is known for it.

The chain employs TRBV11-1 and TRBJ1-2; the D gene is possibly TRBD1 (6 bases). The sequence was collected from a human donor with COVID-19. The sequenced sample was cultured CD4+ T cells from blood. The CDR3 DNA reads TGTGCCAGCAGCTTGGCGGGGGGCGGAGGCTACACCTTC. It translates to CASSLAGGGGYTF.